This T cell receptor (beta chain) was captured in a study of OX40 agonist ivuxolimab in advanced cancers. Study-wide background: Partial responses were seen in three patients, one with hepatocellular carcinoma and two with cutaneous melanoma. Overall study findings and caveats: On average, CD8+ T cells had more expanded clones than CD4+.

As for this clone: What it recognizes is unknown.

There are 14 residues in the CDR3. J was trimmed by 5 bases and V by 4 bases; bases with no gene match: 2. Germline assignment: CDR1 SGHVS and CDR2 FQNEAQ. Produced via immunoSEQ multiplex PCR; TCRdb's table is partial and in-frame only. The sample includes 100,000 to 150,000 clones, 90% of them seen just once. This TCR was recovered from an adult with an advanced solid tumor such as melanoma, head and neck, liver or kidney cancer. The chain is built from TRBV7-8 and TRBJ1-5; the match to TRBD1 covers 10 bases. This specimen was CD4+ or CD8+ T cells sorted from blood, taken in a trial of the OX40 agonist ivuxolimab. This CDR3 reads CASSYGQGDQPQHF. CDR3 sequence (DNA): TGTGCCAGCAGCTATGGACAGGGGGATCAGCCCCAGCATTTT.